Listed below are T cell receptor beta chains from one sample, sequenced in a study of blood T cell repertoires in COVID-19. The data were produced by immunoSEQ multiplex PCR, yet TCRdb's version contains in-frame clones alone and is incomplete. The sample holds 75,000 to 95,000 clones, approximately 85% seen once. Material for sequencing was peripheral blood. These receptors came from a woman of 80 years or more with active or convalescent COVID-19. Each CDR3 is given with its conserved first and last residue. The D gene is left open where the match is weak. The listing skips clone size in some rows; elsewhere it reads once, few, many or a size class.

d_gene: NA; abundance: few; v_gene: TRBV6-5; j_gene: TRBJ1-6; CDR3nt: TGTGCCAGCAGTTACTCGCCGGGTTCACCCCTCCACTTT; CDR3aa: CASSYSPGSPLHF
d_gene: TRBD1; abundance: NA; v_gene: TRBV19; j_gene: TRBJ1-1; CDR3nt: TGTGCCAGTAACAGGGGTGAGGCTATGAACACTGAAGCTTTCTTT; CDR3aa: CASNRGEAMNTEAFF
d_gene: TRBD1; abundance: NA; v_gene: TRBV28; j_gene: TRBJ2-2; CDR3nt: TGTGCCAGCAGTCAGTGGGACAGACGGATACAGAACACCGGGGAGCTGTTTTTT; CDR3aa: CASSQWDRRIQNTGELFF
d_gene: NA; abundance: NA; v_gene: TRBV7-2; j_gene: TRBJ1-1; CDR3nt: TGTGCCAGCAGCAGAGGAGGGACCACTAAATACACTGAAGCTTTCTTT; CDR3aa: CASSRGGTTKYTEAFF
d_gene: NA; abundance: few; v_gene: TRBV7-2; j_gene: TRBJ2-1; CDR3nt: TGTGCCAGCAGCTTACAGCGCCATGAGCAGTTCTTC; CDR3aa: CASSLQRHEQFF
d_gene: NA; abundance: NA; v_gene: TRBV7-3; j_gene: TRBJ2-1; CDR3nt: TGTGCCAGCAGTTTGAGCGGCCTCAATGAGCAGTTCTTC; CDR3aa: CASSLSGLNEQFF
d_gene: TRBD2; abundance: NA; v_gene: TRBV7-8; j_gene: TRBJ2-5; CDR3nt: TGTGCCAGCAGCCACCGACGGGGGGATGAGGAGACCCAGTACTTC; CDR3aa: CASSHRRGDEETQYF
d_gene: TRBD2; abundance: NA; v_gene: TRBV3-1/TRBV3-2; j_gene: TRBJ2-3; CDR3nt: TGTGCCAGCAGCCCCGGACTAGGGACAGATACGCAGTATTTT; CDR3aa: CASSPGLGTDTQYF
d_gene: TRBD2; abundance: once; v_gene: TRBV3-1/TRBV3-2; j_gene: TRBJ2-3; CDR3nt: TGTGCCAGCAGCCAAGGTCGGGTAGCGGGGCATACGCAGTATTTT; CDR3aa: CASSQGRVAGHTQYF
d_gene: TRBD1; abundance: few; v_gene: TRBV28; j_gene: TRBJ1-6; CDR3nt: TGTGCCAGCCACACAGGGGGCACCAATTCACCCCTCCACTTT; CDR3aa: CASHTGGTNSPLHF
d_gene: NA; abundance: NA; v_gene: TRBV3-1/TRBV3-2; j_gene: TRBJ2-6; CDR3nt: TGTGCCAGCAGCCGATATCGGGGGGCAGGACAATCTGGGGCCAACGTCCTGACTTTC; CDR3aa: CASSRYRGAGQSGANVLTF
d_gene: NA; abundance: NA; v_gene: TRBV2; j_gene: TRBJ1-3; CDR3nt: TGTGCCAGCAGTGGGGCCCAACAGGCCCTCGGAAACACCATATATTTT; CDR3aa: CASSGAQQALGNTIYF
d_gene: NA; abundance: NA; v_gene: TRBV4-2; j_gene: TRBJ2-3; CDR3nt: TGTGCCAGCAGCCAAAGTCGGGATACGCAGTATTTT; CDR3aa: CASSQSRDTQYF
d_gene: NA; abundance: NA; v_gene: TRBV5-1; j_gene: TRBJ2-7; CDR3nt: TGCGCCAGCAGCTTGGGAGGGGGGGGTAGGGCCTACGAGCAGTACTTC; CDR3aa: CASSLGGGGRAYEQYF
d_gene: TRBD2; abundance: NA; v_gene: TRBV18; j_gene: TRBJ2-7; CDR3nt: TGTGCCAGCTCAACAACTAGCGGGAGTCGGTCCGAGCAGTACTTC; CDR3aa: CASSTTSGSRSEQYF
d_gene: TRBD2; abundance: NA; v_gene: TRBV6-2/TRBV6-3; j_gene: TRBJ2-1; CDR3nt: TGTGCCAGCAGTTACCGGATCGGGACTAGCGGATACAATGAGCAGTTCTTC; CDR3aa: CASSYRIGTSGYNEQFF
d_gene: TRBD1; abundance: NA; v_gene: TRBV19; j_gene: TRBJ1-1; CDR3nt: TGTGCCAGTAGTATTCCGGGACAGGCGGGCCGTGAAGCTTTCTTT; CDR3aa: CASSIPGQAGREAFF
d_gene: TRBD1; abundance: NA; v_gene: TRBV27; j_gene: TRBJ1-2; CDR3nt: TGTGCCAGCAGTTACCCAGGGGGCAGTGGCTACACCTTC; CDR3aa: CASSYPGGSGYTF
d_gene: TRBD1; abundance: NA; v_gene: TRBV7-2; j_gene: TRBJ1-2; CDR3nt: TGTGCCAGCAGCTTAGCGGCGGGGACAGGGGGTTCTGGCTACACCTTC; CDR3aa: CASSLAAGTGGSGYTF
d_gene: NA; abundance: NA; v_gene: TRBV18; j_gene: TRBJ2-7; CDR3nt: TGTGCCAGCGCAACGGGGGTAGCAAGTCCCTACGAGCAGTACTTC; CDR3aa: CASATGVASPYEQYF
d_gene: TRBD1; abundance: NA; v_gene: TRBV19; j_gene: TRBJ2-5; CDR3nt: TGTGCCAGTAGTATAGGAGGGGGCTTCCAAGAGACCCAGTACTTC; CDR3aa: CASSIGGGFQETQYF
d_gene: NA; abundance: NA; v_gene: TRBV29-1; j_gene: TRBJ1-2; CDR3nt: TGCAGCGTTGTATGGGGCCCCCCTATCTATGGCTACACCTTC; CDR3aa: CSVVWGPPIYGYTF
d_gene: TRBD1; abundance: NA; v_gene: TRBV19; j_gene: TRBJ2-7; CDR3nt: TGTGCCAGTAGTCCCCCGGGACAGCCATACGAGCAGTACTTC; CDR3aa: CASSPPGQPYEQYF
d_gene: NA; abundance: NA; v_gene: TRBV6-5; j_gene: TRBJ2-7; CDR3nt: TGTGCCAGCAGCCGGCTAGCGTTCAGCTCCTACGAGCAGTACTTC; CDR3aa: CASSRLAFSSYEQYF
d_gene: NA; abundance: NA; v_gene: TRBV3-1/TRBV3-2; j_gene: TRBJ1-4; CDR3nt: TGTGCCAGCAGCCGCGCGAAGGGGGTTACTAATGAAAAACTGTTTTTT; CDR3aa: CASSRAKGVTNEKLFF
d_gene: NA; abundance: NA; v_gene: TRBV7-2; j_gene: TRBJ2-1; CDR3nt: TGTGCCAGCAGCTTAGGCAGTCACAATGAGCAGTTCTTC; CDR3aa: CASSLGSHNEQFF
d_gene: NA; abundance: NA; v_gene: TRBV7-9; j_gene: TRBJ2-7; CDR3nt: TGTGCCAGCAGCTTGTCTAGCAGCCCCCACGAGCAGTACTTC; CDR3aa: CASSLSSSPHEQYF
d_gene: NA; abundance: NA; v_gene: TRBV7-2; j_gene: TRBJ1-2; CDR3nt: TGTGCCAGCAGCCGTATTAACTATGGCTACACCTTC; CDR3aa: CASSRINYGYTF
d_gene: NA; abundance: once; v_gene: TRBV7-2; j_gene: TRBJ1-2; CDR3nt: TGTGCCAGCAGCCCAGCGGGGCTAGCTAACTATGGCTACACCTTC; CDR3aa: CASSPAGLANYGYTF
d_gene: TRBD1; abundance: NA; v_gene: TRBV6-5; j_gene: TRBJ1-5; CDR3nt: TGTGCCAGCAAACGGGGACAGGCTAATCAGCCCCAGCATTTT; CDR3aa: CASKRGQANQPQHF
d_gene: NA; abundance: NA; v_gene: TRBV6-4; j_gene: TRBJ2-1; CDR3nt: TGTGCCAGCAGTGACTCCGCGCGGGCGATCGAGCAGTTCTTC; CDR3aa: CASSDSARAIEQFF
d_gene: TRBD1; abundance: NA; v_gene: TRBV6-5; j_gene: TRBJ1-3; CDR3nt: TGTGCCAGCAGTCCTACAGGGGTTGGAAACACCATATATTTT; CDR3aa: CASSPTGVGNTIYF
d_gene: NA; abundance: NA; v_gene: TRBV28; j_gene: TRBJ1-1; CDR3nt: TGTGCCAGCGGCGGTAGGGAAGCTTTCTTT; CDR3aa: CASGGREAFF
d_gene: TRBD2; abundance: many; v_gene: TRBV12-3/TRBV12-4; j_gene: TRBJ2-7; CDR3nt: TGTGCCAGCAGTTCTCGACTAGCGGGATGGACCCTATTC; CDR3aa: CASSSRLAGWTLF
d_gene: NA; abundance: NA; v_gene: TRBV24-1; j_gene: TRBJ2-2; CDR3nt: TGTGCCACCAGTGACTCAAGAAGACAGGACCAGAACACCGGGGAGCTGTTTTTT; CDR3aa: CATSDSRRQDQNTGELFF
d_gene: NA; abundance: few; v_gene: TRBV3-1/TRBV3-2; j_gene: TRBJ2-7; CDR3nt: TGTGCCAGCAGCCCCCGACCTTTTGGGCAGGGCACCTACGAGCAGTACTTC; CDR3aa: CASSPRPFGQGTYEQYF
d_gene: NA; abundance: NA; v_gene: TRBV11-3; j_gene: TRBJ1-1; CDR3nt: TGTGCCAGCAGCTTAGGGGGGGAGTTAACTGAAGCTTTCTTT; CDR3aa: CASSLGGELTEAFF
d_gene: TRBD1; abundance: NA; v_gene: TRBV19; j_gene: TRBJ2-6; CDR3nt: TGTGCCAGTAGTCTCGGGACAGGGTTTTCCGGGGCCAACGTCCTGACTTTC; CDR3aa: CASSLGTGFSGANVLTF
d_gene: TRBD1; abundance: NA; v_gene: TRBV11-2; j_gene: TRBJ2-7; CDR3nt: TGTGCCAGCAGCTTACCTTCGGGACAGGGGACCTACGAGCAGTACTTC; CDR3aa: CASSLPSGQGTYEQYF
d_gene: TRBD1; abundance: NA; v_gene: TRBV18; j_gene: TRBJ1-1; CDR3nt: TGTGCCAGCTCCCTAGGGACAGGGGGATCGAACACTGAAGCTTTCTTT; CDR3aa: CASSLGTGGSNTEAFF
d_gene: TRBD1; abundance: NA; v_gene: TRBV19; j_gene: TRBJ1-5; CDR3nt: TGTGCCAGTAGTATAGGACAGGGTAGCAATCAGCCCCAGCATTTT; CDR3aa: CASSIGQGSNQPQHF
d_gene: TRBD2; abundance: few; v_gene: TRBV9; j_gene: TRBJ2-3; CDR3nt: TGTGCCAGCAGCGGGAAGACTAGCGGACGCACAGATACGCAGTATTTT; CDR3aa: CASSGKTSGRTDTQYF
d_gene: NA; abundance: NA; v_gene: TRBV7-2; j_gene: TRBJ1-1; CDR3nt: TGTGCCAGCAGCGGGGGAGGGGCTGAAGCTTTCTTT; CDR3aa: CASSGGGAEAFF
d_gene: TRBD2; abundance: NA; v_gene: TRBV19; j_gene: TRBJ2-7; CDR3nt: TGTGCCAGTAGGCCAAGCGGGGGGCCAGTCAGCGAGCAGTACTTC; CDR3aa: CASRPSGGPVSEQYF
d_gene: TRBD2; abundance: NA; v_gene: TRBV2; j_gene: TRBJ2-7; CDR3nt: TGTGCCAGCAGTCCCAGCGGGAGGACCACCGAGCAGTACTTC; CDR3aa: CASSPSGRTTEQYF
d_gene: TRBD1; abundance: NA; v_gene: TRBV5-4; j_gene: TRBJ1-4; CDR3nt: TGTGCCAGCAGCTTCGGACAGGGTGTTGAAAAACTGTTTTTT; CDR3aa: CASSFGQGVEKLFF
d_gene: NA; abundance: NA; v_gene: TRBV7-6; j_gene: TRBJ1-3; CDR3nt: TGTGCCAGCAGCTTAGCGAGCAGAAACACCATATATTTT; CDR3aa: CASSLASRNTIYF
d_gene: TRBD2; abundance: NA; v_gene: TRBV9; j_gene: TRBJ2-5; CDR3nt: TGTGCCAGCAGCCGTGTCGGACTAGCGGGAGTACGAGAGACCCAGTACTTC; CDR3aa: CASSRVGLAGVRETQYF